This is a list of T cell receptor beta chains from one sample in a study of vaccination effects on CD4 cells after COVID-19. Repertoires were generated with immunoSEQ multiplex PCR, while TCRdb's copy carries only in-frame clones and drops some. The sample has some 15,000 clones, less than 85% seen once. Which antigens these TCRs recognize remains unknown. The specimen comprised CD4+ T cells from PBMCs cultured with SARS-CoV-2 spike peptides, sampled after COVID-19 vaccination. The origin of the receptors is a human donor who had a prior SARS-CoV-2 infection. Both conserved end residues are part of each CDR3. D genes are given only for firm matches. Some rows mark clone size as missing; the rest say once, few, many or name a class of expanded clone.

DNA: TGTGCCACCAGTGATCGTCGGACAGGGTCGGGTAGAGATACGCAGTATTTT
CDR3: CATSDRRTGSGRDTQYF
D: TRBD1
size: NA
V: TRBV24-1
J: TRBJ2-3

DNA: TGCGCCAGCAGCTTGGACCGTCCGGGCACCGGGGAGCTGTTTTTT
CDR3: CASSLDRPGTGELFF
D: NA
size: once
V: TRBV5-1
J: TRBJ2-2

DNA: TGTGCCAGCAGTTTCACGACACTGAACACTGAAGCTTTCTTT
CDR3: CASSFTTLNTEAFF
D: NA
size: NA
V: TRBV6-5
J: TRBJ1-1

DNA: TGTGCCAGCAGCCGCCCGGGGGGGGCCGGGGAGCTGTTTTTT
CDR3: CASSRPGGAGELFF
D: TRBD2
size: NA
V: TRBV6-5
J: TRBJ2-2

DNA: TGCGCCAGCAGCTTGGACCCCGGCAGAGAGACAGAGCAGTACTTC
CDR3: CASSLDPGRETEQYF
D: NA
size: NA
V: TRBV5-1
J: TRBJ2-7

DNA: TGTGCCAGCAGCTTACCCGAGTTGGGGGCGGATACGCAGTATTTT
CDR3: CASSLPELGADTQYF
D: NA
size: NA
V: TRBV11-1
J: TRBJ2-3

DNA: TGTGCCAGCAGTTACTCTACTGGACAGGGATGGGAGCAGTATTTT
CDR3: CASSYSTGQGWEQYF
D: TRBD1
size: NA
V: TRBV6-5
J: TRBJ2-3

DNA: TGTGCCAGCAGTTTCTCAGGAAACCAGCTGGAGTTAAGTACTGAAGCTTTCTTT
CDR3: CASSFSGNQLELSTEAFF
D: NA
size: NA
V: TRBV27
J: TRBJ1-1

DNA: TGTGCCAGCAGCAAAGATGGACAGGACTACGAGCAGTACTTC
CDR3: CASSKDGQDYEQYF
D: NA
size: NA
V: TRBV21-1
J: TRBJ2-7

DNA: TGTGCCAGCAGTTATCAGCCCGCAACTAATGAAAAACTGTTTTTT
CDR3: CASSYQPATNEKLFF
D: NA
size: NA
V: TRBV6-5
J: TRBJ1-4

DNA: TGTGCCAGCAGCCATACCCAGGGGGCGAACGGGGCCAACGTCCTGACTTTC
CDR3: CASSHTQGANGANVLTF
D: TRBD1
size: NA
V: TRBV5-6
J: TRBJ2-6

DNA: TGTGCCAGCAGCCCAAAGTTCGGGCTCCAACAGTTCTTC
CDR3: CASSPKFGLQQFF
D: NA
size: few
V: TRBV11-3
J: TRBJ2-1

DNA: TGTGCCAGCAGCTTAGCCCAGGGACACTCCTCCTACGAGCAGTACTTC
CDR3: CASSLAQGHSSYEQYF
D: NA
size: NA
V: TRBV11-3
J: TRBJ2-7

DNA: TGCGCCAGCAGCTTTCTAGGACAGCGACAAGAGACCCAGTACTTC
CDR3: CASSFLGQRQETQYF
D: NA
size: NA
V: TRBV5-1
J: TRBJ2-5

DNA: TGTGCCAGTAACAGGGCAAGGAATGAAAAACTGTTTTTT
CDR3: CASNRARNEKLFF
D: NA
size: NA
V: TRBV2
J: TRBJ1-4

DNA: TGTGCCAGCAGCTTAACGTCCGGTCGGGGGCCTATAACTCCTTACGAGCAGTACTTC
CDR3: CASSLTSGRGPITPYEQYF
D: NA
size: NA
V: TRBV7-2
J: TRBJ2-7

DNA: TGTGCCAGCAGGGCCGGTGGGGCTCTAAAGTGGGCTTTCTTT
CDR3: CASRAGGALKWAFF
D: NA
size: NA
V: TRBV6-6
J: TRBJ1-1

DNA: TGTGCCAGCAGGCGCGGACTTCTCGGAGGGGAGCAGTACTTC
CDR3: CASRRGLLGGEQYF
D: NA
size: NA
V: TRBV5-4
J: TRBJ2-7

DNA: TGTGCCATCAGTCCCCAAACTAGACAGGGTCCCCACGAGCAGTACTTC
CDR3: CAISPQTRQGPHEQYF
D: TRBD1
size: once
V: TRBV10-3
J: TRBJ2-7

DNA: TGTGCCAGCAGTTACAGGGGGCGCGAGCAGTACTTC
CDR3: CASSYRGREQYF
D: TRBD1
size: NA
V: TRBV2
J: TRBJ2-7

DNA: TGTGCCAGCAGCGTAGTATCATCTAACTATGGCTACACCTTC
CDR3: CASSVVSSNYGYTF
D: NA
size: NA
V: TRBV9
J: TRBJ1-2

DNA: TGCGCCAGCAGCTTGGATCCCTGGGACCAGTACTTC
CDR3: CASSLDPWDQYF
D: NA
size: few
V: TRBV5-1
J: TRBJ2-5

DNA: TGTGCCAGCAGTTACGTCGGGGGGGCCGGGGAGCTGTTTTTT
CDR3: CASSYVGGAGELFF
D: TRBD2
size: NA
V: TRBV6-5
J: TRBJ2-2

DNA: TGTGCCAGTAGCCTGGACTTTCAGAACACCGGGGAGCTGTTTTTT
CDR3: CASSLDFQNTGELFF
D: NA
size: once
V: TRBV19
J: TRBJ2-2

DNA: TGTGCCAGCAGCTCTTATTTTCCGACTAGCGGTAGCTTCTACGAGCAGTACTTC
CDR3: CASSSYFPTSGSFYEQYF
D: TRBD2
size: NA
V: TRBV7-8
J: TRBJ2-7

DNA: TGTGCCAGCAGCGTAGCTGACGGGGGGGCCGCAGAGACCCAGTACTTC
CDR3: CASSVADGGAAETQYF
D: TRBD2
size: few
V: TRBV9
J: TRBJ2-5

DNA: TGTGCCAGCAGCAAAGCGTTGGCGGATGGGCCCGCCACGAACACTGAAGCTTTCTTT
CDR3: CASSKALADGPATNTEAFF
D: NA
size: NA
V: TRBV21-1
J: TRBJ1-1